The next 27 T cell receptor beta chains were all read from a single sample in a study of OX40 agonist ivuxolimab in advanced cancers. This table comes from immunoSEQ multiplex PCR, and its TCRdb copy is limited to in-frame clones, with some not included. The sample lists 75,000 to 100,000 clones, around nine tenths seen once, with approximately 0.32% in the top ten. This specimen consisted of CD4+ or CD8+ T cells sorted from blood, obtained in a trial of the OX40 agonist ivuxolimab. Receptors originate from an adult with an advanced solid tumor such as melanoma, head and neck, liver or kidney cancer.

CDR3 residues: CASSEGRDSWSFGEQFF. CDR3 coding DNA: TGTGCCAGCAGTGAAGGCCGGGACAGCTGGAGTTTCGGTGAGCAGTTCTTC. The chain combines TRBV6-1 with TRBJ2-1, with 7 bases aligning to TRBD1. J gave up 9 bases and V 1 base, and 15 bases lay outside the gene matches. CDR1 MNHNS and CDR2 SASEGT come from the germline V gene. CDR3 size: 17 residues.

This chain uses TRBV6-5 with TRBJ2-7; 8 positions match TRBD2. The junction had 3 bases not matched to a gene; V was cut back by 5 bases and J by 3 bases. Germline CDR1 and CDR2: MNHEY and SVGAGI. The CDR3 runs 13 residues. CDR3 nucleotide sequence: TGTGCCAGCAGTAAGCGGGAGAGCTACGAGCAGTACTTC. Translated, it gives CASSKRESYEQYF.

The rearrangement joins TRBV7-3 to TRBJ2-1, with D unresolved. Germline CDR1 is SGHTA and CDR2 is FQGTGA. V was trimmed by 5 bases and J by 7 bases, leaving 12 bases between them. The CDR3 is made up of 13 amino acids. The CDR3 is CASSVGRRNEQFF. The CDR3 coding sequence is TGTGCCAGCAGCGTGGGCCGTAGGAATGAGCAGTTCTTC.

J is TRBJ2-6 and V is TRBV29-1; D not certain. Trimming cost V 7 bases and J 4 bases, with 11 bases left between them. Per the germline V gene, CDR1 is SQVTM and CDR2 is ANQGSEA. The CDR3 spans 13 residues. DNA of the CDR3: TGCAGCGCAGACCTTGGCGGGGCCAACGTCCTGACTTTC. This translates into CSADLGGANVLTF.

This chain connects TRBV5-6 to TRBJ2-5; 9 nucleotides agree with TRBD2. Germline V gives CDR1 SGHDT, CDR2 YYEEEE. The V segment lost 0 bases and the J segment 4 bases; nucleotides outside the gene matches: 7. The length of the CDR3 is 16 residues. Here the CDR3 reads CASSLERGAQVETQYF. Written as DNA, the CDR3 is TGTGCCAGCAGCTTGGAGCGGGGGGCGCAGGTAGAGACCCAGTACTTC.

The chain carries TRBV27 and TRBJ2-3; D gene uncertain. Germline lookup yields CDR1 MNHEY and CDR2 SMNVEV (reference sequence). Trimming pared 2 bases from V and 2 bases from J, leaving 11 bases between. The CDR3 contains 15 residues. CDR3 DNA sequence: TGTGCCAGCAGTTTAAAAGGTTTTTCCACAGATACGCAGTATTTT. It encodes CASSLKGFSTDTQYF.

The chain combines TRBV4-3 with TRBJ1-6; 7 bases align to TRBD1. The CDR3 loop spans 15 amino acids. The V gene end was trimmed by 1 base and the J gene end by 9 bases; junction bases not matched to a gene: 6. Germline-derived CDR1 and CDR2 are LGHNA and YSLEER. CDR3 sequence: CASSQGQGVSSPLHF. The CDR3, as DNA: TGCGCCAGCAGCCAAGGACAGGGTGTAAGTTCACCCCTCCACTTT.

This clone was seen just once. The chain uses TRBV18 and TRBJ2-3, with D uncertain. V lost 3 bases to trimming and J lost 1 base, with 5 bases between them. Germline V CDR1 and CDR2: KGHSH, LQKENI. The CDR3 extends over 13 amino acids. The CDR3 nucleotides read TGTGCCAGCTCACCTATCGGCACAGATACGCAGTATTTT. Protein: CASSPIGTDTQYF.

The chain is built from TRBV6-5 and TRBJ2-7, with 7 bases fitting TRBD1. CDR3 length equals 14 residues. Germline V gene sequence: CDR1 MNHEY, CDR2 SVGAGI. V lost 6 bases and J lost 5; bases outside the gene matches: 10. CDR3 region: CASSRPGTDHEQYF. As DNA, the CDR3 is TGTGCCAGCAGCCGCCCCGGGACAGACCACGAGCAGTACTTC.

The rearrangement links TRBV7-2 to TRBJ2-7, with D possibly being TRBD1 (5 bases). CDR3 length equals 16 residues. V was trimmed by 3 bases and J by 2 bases, leaving 17 bases between them. The germline V gene has CDR1 SGHTA and CDR2 FQGNSA. DNA of the CDR3: TGTGCCAGCAGCTTGGGGCGAGGTGTTACCCCCTACGAGCAGTACTTC. Protein product: CASSLGRGVTPYEQYF.

This clone turned up a few times. The chain is built from TRBV2 and TRBJ2-7; the match to TRBD2 covers 7 bases. V gave up 5 bases and J gave up 7 bases; unmatched junction bases: 8. The germline V gene has CDR1 SNHLY and CDR2 FYNNEI. This CDR3 region has 13 residues. The DNA of the CDR3 is TGTGCCAGCAGTAGCGGGACGTCTGTGGAGCAGTACTTC. Its translation: CASSSGTSVEQYF.

The CDR3 spells CAWSQGLAGASEQYF. The DNA for the CDR3 is TGTGCCTGGAGCCAGGGACTAGCGGGAGCCTCCGAGCAGTACTTC. This chain joins TRBV30 and TRBJ2-7, with 14 bases lining up with TRBD2. From germline, CDR1 is GTSNPN and CDR2 SVGIG (reference sequence). Trimming cost V 3 bases and J 6 bases; bases outside gene matches: 7. The CDR3 extends over 15 amino acids.

V and J are TRBV7-2 and TRBJ1-2; D unresolved. The CDR3 extends over 12 amino acids. Trimming removed 3 bases at V and 6 bases at J, with 8 bases between. Germline CDR1 and CDR2: SGHTA and FQGNSA. The CDR3 nucleotides are TGTGCCAGCAGCTTGATGGCCCATGGCTACACCTTC. Protein product: CASSLMAHGYTF. The complete variable domain, with remaining parts taken from reference TRBV7-2 and TRBJ1-2, reads GAGVSQSPSNKVTEKGKDVELRCDPISGHTALYWYRQSLGQGLEFLIYFQGNSAPDKSGLPSDRFSAERTGGSVSTLTIQRTQQEDSAVYLCASSLMAHGYTFGSGTRLTVV.

The V call is TRBV10-1, the J call TRBJ1-6, with 10 bases that match TRBD1. The CDR3 loop spans 18 amino acids. CDR1 WNHNN and CDR2 SYGVQD come from the germline V gene (reference sequence). V lost 0 bases, J lost 0 bases, and 2 bases stayed unmatched. The CDR3 sequence: CASSESDRGNSYNSPLHF. The CDR3 DNA sequence: TGCGCCAGCAGTGAGTCGGACAGGGGGAACTCCTATAATTCACCCCTCCACTTT.

The J gene is TRBJ2-2, the V gene TRBV28; D gene uncertain. V shed 2 bases and J shed 5 bases, with 3 bases lying between them. This CDR3 comprises 12 residues. Per the germline V gene, CDR1 is MDHEN and CDR2 is SYDVKM. CDR3 sequence (DNA): TGTGCCAGCAGTTTAGGAACCGGGGAGCTGTTTTTT. Its protein is CASSLGTGELFF.

The rearrangement links TRBV2 to TRBJ2-5, with a possible D match to TRBD2 (6 bases). The CDR3 runs to 13 residues. CDR1 is SNHLY, CDR2 FYNNEI, per germline. V shed 5 bases and J shed 4 bases, with 11 bases lying between them. The CDR3 loop is CASSRLDGETQYF. The CDR3 nucleotides read TGTGCCAGCAGTAGACTAGATGGAGAGACCCAGTACTTC.

This CDR3 is CASSYSGGYNEQFF. CDR3 nucleotides: TGTGCCAGCAGTTACAGTGGTGGGTACAATGAGCAGTTCTTC. This chain links TRBV6-6 with TRBJ2-1; D not certain. The V gene's germline CDR1 is MNHNY and CDR2 SVGAGI (reference sequence). There are 14 residues in the CDR3. Trimming removed 2 bases from V and 4 bases from J, with 9 bases in between.

The genes are TRBV15 and TRBJ2-5; D tentatively fits TRBD1 or TRBD2 (6 bases each). V lost 0 bases to trimming and J lost 4 bases, with 15 bases between them. Germline V gene lookup returns CDR1 LNHNV and CDR2 YYDKDF (reference sequence). The CDR3 sequence is 16 residues long. CDR3 sequence reads: CATSRDLGGMGETQYF. The DNA of the CDR3 is TGTGCCACCAGCAGAGATCTCGGGGGCATGGGAGAGACCCAGTACTTC.

This clone was counted a single time. The rearrangement joins TRBV28 to TRBJ1-3, with a possible D match to TRBD1 (6 bases). Deletions cut 6 bases from V and 4 bases from J, with 13 bases between. This CDR3 has 14 amino acids. Germline values: CDR1 MDHEN, CDR2 SYDVKM. CDR3 DNA sequence: TGTGCCAGCAGGACAGGTACGGTCGGAAACACCATATATTTT. Protein product: CASRTGTVGNTIYF.

This clone was detected only a few times. The chain carries TRBV18 and TRBJ2-3, with a tentative D call TRBD2 (5 bases). V was trimmed by 1 base and J by 6 bases, leaving 17 bases between them. The CDR3 contains 16 residues. The germline CDR1 and CDR2 sequences are KGHSH and LQKENI. CDR3: CASSPRSARGMDTQYF. CDR3 nucleotide sequence: TGTGCCAGCTCACCACGGTCCGCGAGAGGGATGGATACGCAGTATTTT.

V and J are TRBV7-8 and TRBJ2-7; the match to TRBD1 covers 11 bases. The CDR3 totals 14 residues. CDR1 and CDR2 (germline): SGHVS, FQNEAQ. The trim removed 5 bases at V and 6 bases at J, leaving 6 bases unmatched. CDR3 in amino acids: CASSPPGQGGEQYF. As DNA, the CDR3 is TGTGCCAGCAGCCCACCGGGACAGGGGGGCGAGCAGTACTTC.

The count of this clone is one. The chain links TRBV23-1 to TRBJ2-1; 7 bases are shared with TRBD1. TRBV23-1 counts as an open reading frame of uncertain function. CDR3 length: 18 amino acids. Germline trimming cut 5 bases from V and 1 base from J; bases unmatched to any gene: 14. CDR3 sequence (DNA): TGCGCCAGCAGTGCCACTGGGGCTAGCAGGGGGTCCTACAATGAGCAGTTCTTC. It is translated as CASSATGASRGSYNEQFF.

This chain uses TRBV7-3 with TRBJ2-1; possibly TRBD1 for D (6 bases). The V end lost 0 bases, the J end lost 0 bases, and 12 bases lay between the germline ends. The CDR3 totals 17 residues. Germline V gives CDR1 SGHTA, CDR2 FQGTGA. The CDR3 spells CASSLTRGTSSYNEQFF. In DNA, the CDR3 is TGTGCCAGCAGCTTAACTAGGGGGACCAGCTCCTACAATGAGCAGTTCTTC.

CDR3: CASSYSSGSVADTQYF. In DNA form, the CDR3 reads TGTGCCAGCAGTTACTCGAGCGGGAGCGTAGCAGATACGCAGTATTTT. V and J are TRBV6-6 and TRBJ2-3; 8 bases fit TRBD2. V lost 0 bases, J lost 4 bases, and 6 bases stayed unmatched. Germline CDR1 and CDR2: MNHNY and SVGAGI (reference sequence). The CDR3 covers 16 residues.

V and J are TRBV14 and TRBJ2-3; 8 bases align to TRBD2. Trimming removed 1 base from V and 1 base from J; junction bases left unmatched: 4. This CDR3 has 16 amino acids. Germline V gene sequence: CDR1 SGHDN, CDR2 FVKESK. This chain's CDR3 is CASSQGGTRGTDTQYF. The CDR3, as DNA: TGTGCCAGCAGCCAAGGCGGGACTAGAGGCACAGATACGCAGTATTTT.

The V and J genes are TRBV5-1 and TRBJ2-5, with unresolved D. Trimming pared 2 bases from V and 5 bases from J, leaving 13 bases between. The length of the CDR3 is 14 residues. Germline-derived CDR1 and CDR2 are SGHRS and YFSETQ. The CDR3 region is CASSFGTPGETQYF. The CDR3 nucleotides are TGCGCCAGCAGCTTCGGCACTCCAGGCGAGACCCAGTACTTC.

The V call is TRBV5-5, the J call TRBJ1-2; D may be TRBD1 (6 bases). The germline V gene has CDR1 SGHKS and CDR2 YYEKEE (reference sequence). Deletions cut 0 bases from V and 5 bases from J, with 17 bases between. This CDR3 has 16 amino acids. CDR3 DNA sequence: TGTGCCAGCAGCTTGGCCCTGGGGGCAGGGATGTATGGCTACACCTTC. Translation: CASSLALGAGMYGYTF.